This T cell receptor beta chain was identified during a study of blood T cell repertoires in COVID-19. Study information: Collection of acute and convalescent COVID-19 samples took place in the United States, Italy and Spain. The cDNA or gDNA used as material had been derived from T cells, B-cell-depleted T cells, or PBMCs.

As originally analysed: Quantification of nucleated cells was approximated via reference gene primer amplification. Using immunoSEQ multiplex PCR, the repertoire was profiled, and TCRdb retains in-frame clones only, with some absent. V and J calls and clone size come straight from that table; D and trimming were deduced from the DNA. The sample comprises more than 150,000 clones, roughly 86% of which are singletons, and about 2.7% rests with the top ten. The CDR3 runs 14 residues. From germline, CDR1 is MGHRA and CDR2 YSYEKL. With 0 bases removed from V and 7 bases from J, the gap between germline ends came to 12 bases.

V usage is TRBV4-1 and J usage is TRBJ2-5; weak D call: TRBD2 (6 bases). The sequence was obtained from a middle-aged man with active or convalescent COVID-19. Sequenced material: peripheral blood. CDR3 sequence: CASSQDSGVGTQYF. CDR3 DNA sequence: TGCGCCAGCAGCCAAGATTCGGGGGTAGGGACCCAGTACTTC.